The present T cell receptor beta chain was sequenced within a study of CD8 T cells in ankylosing spondylitis (TCRdb year 2017). Context from the whole study: T cell receptor beta repertoires were profiled in healthy donors and ankylosing spondylitis patients so that disease-linked TCR variants could be found. The full study cohort comprised around 23 ankylosing spondylitis patients and 85 to 120 healthy donors. Samples of peripheral blood were taken, and for ankylosing spondylitis patients, synovial fluid was collected as well.

This clonotype has only a few counts. Its antigen target is currently unknown. Per-base quality was not reported, and no clone a single base away is much larger than it. Points the paper makes about the study in general: Some motif variants were previously reported in synovial fluid and blood of reactive arthritis patients, suggesting common disease-initiation mechanisms. According to the report, matched synovial fluid samples from ankylosing spondylitis patients were significantly enriched for the disease-linked clones. A TCR beta motif made up of several highly homologous amino acid variants appeared to be characteristic of blood from ankylosing spondylitis patients. In peripheral blood, the disease-linked clones were found at relatively low frequencies and had a CD8+ phenotype.

CDR1 and CDR2, per the germline V gene (reference sequence), are DFQATT and SNEGSKA. The CDR3 runs 13 residues from the cysteine to the phenylalanine. Of the read, only the CDR3 DNA is kept; its 39 bases are in frame from base 1. V was cut back by 1 base and J by 4 bases, leaving a gap of 11 bases between them. The instrument given in TCRdb is Illumina HiSeq 2500. Quantitative 5'-RACE with molecular barcodes was used to prepare TCR beta libraries. In the authors' own workflow: Disease-linked TCR variants were identified with a new computational method built on a probabilistic model of VDJ rearrangement. TCRdb's own reprocessing of the public reads used fastp at Q25 and MiXCR and kept productive beta chains. Each record represents a unique CDR3 protein, reported with the most common genes and DNA among its rows. It is TCRdb's table, rather than the study itself, that gives the V and J calls and clone size. For this sample there are around 770,000 distinct CDR3 sequences; approximately 12% appear just once. The ten largest clones add up to just over 0.5% of the sample.

The chain is made from TRBV20-1 and TRBJ2-7; the D gene remains uncertain. The sequencing sample was made of blood, either unsorted or a sorted T cell fraction (not recorded which). The origin of this receptor is a male donor with ankylosing spondylitis. The CDR3 reads CSARVVDSYEQYF. DNA sequence: TGCAGTGCTAGAGTAGTTGATTCGTACGAGCAGTACTTC.